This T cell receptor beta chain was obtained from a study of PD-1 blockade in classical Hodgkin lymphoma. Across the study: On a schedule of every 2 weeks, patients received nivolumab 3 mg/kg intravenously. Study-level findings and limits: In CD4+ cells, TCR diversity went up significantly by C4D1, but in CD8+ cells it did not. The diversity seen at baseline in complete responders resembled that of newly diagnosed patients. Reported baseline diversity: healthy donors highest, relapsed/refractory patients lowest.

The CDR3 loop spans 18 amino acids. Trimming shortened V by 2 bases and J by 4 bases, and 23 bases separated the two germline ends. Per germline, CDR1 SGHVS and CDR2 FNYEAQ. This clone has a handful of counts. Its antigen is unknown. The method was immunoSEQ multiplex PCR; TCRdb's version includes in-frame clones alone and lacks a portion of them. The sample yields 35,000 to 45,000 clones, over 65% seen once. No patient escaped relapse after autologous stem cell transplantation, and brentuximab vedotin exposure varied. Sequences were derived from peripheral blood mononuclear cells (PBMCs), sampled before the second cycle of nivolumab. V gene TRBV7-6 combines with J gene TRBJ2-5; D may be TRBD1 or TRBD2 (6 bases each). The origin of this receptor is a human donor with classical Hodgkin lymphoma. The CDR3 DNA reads TGTGCCAGCAGCTTAATTTCGGGGGCTGACAGGAACGGAGAGACCCAGTACTTC. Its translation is CASSLISGADRNGETQYF.